The 17 T cell receptor beta chains below were found in one sample sequenced in a study of immune evolution from preneoplasia to lung adenocarcinoma. Generated by immunoSEQ multiplex PCR, the TCRdb table keeps only in-frame clones and is missing some. The sample yields 5,800 or so clones, around 77% seen once. Sequenced sample: FFPE minimally invasive lung adenocarcinoma tissue. These TCRs come from a person aged 55-85 years with lung adenocarcinoma.

In DNA form, the CDR3 reads TGCGCCAGCAGCCAAGAGGGCTCCTTGGACGAGCAGTTCTTC. It encodes CASSQEGSLDEQFF. The V call is TRBV4-3, the J call TRBJ2-1; D remains ambiguous. Germline V CDR1 and CDR2: LGHNA, YSLEER. Trimming took 0 bases from V and 10 from J, leaving 13 bases between them. The CDR3 is 14 residues long.

The J gene is TRBJ1-1, the V gene TRBV19; 11 nucleotides match TRBD1. Trimming took 3 bases from V and 5 from J; bases not matched to a gene: 5. Per the germline V gene, CDR1 is LNHDA and CDR2 is SQIVND (reference sequence). The CDR3 is made up of 15 amino acids. This CDR3 reads CASSIPGTGGTEAFF. DNA of the CDR3: TGTGCCAGTAGTATTCCAGGGACAGGGGGAACTGAAGCTTTCTTT.

The chain employs TRBV4-1 and TRBJ2-3, with 7 positions matching TRBD2. This CDR3 is 15 amino acids long. CDR1 and CDR2 from the germline V gene are MGHRA and YSYEKL. Trimming took 3 bases from V and 14 from J; bases not matched to a gene: 17. In DNA form, the CDR3 reads TGCGCCAGCAGCCAGACTAGGGACGGGGGGTCGAAACGGTATTTT. It codes for CASSQTRDGGSKRYF.

This clone turned up a few times. This chain connects TRBV14 to TRBJ2-7; D is tentatively TRBD1 or TRBD2 (5 bases each). Per the germline V gene, CDR1 is SGHDN and CDR2 is FVKESK. The CDR3 extends over 13 amino acids. V lost 4 bases and J lost 7, with 14 bases in between. The chain's CDR3 is CASSPQVTGEQYF. In DNA, the CDR3 is TGTGCCAGCAGCCCACAGGTCACGGGGGAGCAGTACTTC.

This clone was recorded once. An end of the junction differs from the germline gene, which may be a read error. The rearrangement joins TRBV7-2 to TRBJ2-2, with TRBD2 identical over 9 bases. Germline values: CDR1 SGHTA, CDR2 FQGNSA. The CDR3 runs to 14 residues. CDR3 sequence: CASSLAGFTGELFF. CDR3 coding DNA: TGTGCCAGCAGCCTAGCGGGATTCACCGGGGAGCTGTTTTTT.

The chain has TRBV9 and TRBJ1-3; D unclear. There are 16 residues in the CDR3. V was pared by 2 bases and J by 2 bases, with 14 bases between. The V gene's germline CDR1 is SGDLS and CDR2 YYNGEE. In nucleotides, the CDR3 is TGTGCCAGCAGCGTCAGGACTCTCGGCCCTGGAAACACCATATATTTT. Translated, it gives CASSVRTLGPGNTIYF.

CDR3 bases: TGTGCCAGCACGGGACAGCTTTACAATGAGCAGTTCTTC. Translating it yields CASTGQLYNEQFF. This chain connects TRBV2 to TRBJ2-1, with TRBD1 matching 7 bases. The V and J ends lost 7 bases and 4 bases, in that order; junction bases with no gene match: 4. Germline CDR1 reads SNHLY; CDR2 reads FYNNEI. This CDR3 is 13 amino acids long.

This clone was seen a handful of times. The chain is built from TRBV4-2 and TRBJ2-2; 8 bases line up with TRBD1. Germline CDR1 and CDR2: LGHNA and YNFKEQ. The J segment lost 4 bases and the V segment lost 4 bases, leaving 11 bases of the junction unmatched. The CDR3 consists of 17 residues. The CDR3 is CASSPWTDRGGTGELFF. CDR3 bases: TGTGCCAGCAGCCCTTGGACCGACAGGGGAGGCACCGGGGAGCTGTTTTTT.

The V and J genes are TRBV7-4 and TRBJ2-3; D might be TRBD1 or TRBD2, each matching 7 bases. Germline V gene data show CDR1 as SGHVT and CDR2 as SQSDAQ. The CDR3 runs 18 residues. With 7 bases removed from V and 4 bases from J, the gap between germline ends came to 27 bases. The CDR3 bases are TGTGCCAGCATCAGGGGGGGGACTGTCGATAGGGGCGCAGATACGCAGTATTTT. It encodes CASIRGGTVDRGADTQYF.

The V call is TRBV6-4, the J call TRBJ2-2, with TRBD2 matching 8 bases. The CDR3 contains 15 residues. Trimming took 3 bases from V and 5 from J; bases not matched to a gene: 5. Germline lookup yields CDR1 MRHNA and CDR2 SNTAGT. The CDR3 region is CASSETSALTGELFF. As DNA, the CDR3 is TGTGCCAGCAGTGAGACTAGCGCCCTAACCGGGGAGCTGTTTTTT.

The chain recombines TRBV29-1 with TRBJ2-1; TRBD2 matches at 12 bases. The CDR3 covers 16 residues. Germline CDR1 SQVTM, CDR2 ANQGSEA. J lost 6 bases, V lost 3 bases, and 9 bases had no gene match. The chain's CDR3 is CSVDGLAGGLGNEQFF. The DNA of the CDR3 is TGCAGCGTTGACGGGCTAGCGGGAGGGTTGGGCAATGAGCAGTTCTTC.

V and J are TRBV4-1 and TRBJ2-7, with D possibly being TRBD2 (5 bases). With 1 base removed from V and 6 bases from J, the gap between germline ends came to 16 bases. Germline lookup yields CDR1 MGHRA and CDR2 YSYEKL. The CDR3 covers 15 residues. The CDR3 DNA reads TGCGCCAGCAGCCAAGGTGAGGGCCGTCCCACCGAGCAGTACTTC. Protein product: CASSQGEGRPTEQYF.

The chain is built from TRBV27 and TRBJ1-5, with 7 bases aligning to TRBD1. Germline values: CDR1 MNHEY, CDR2 SMNVEV (reference sequence). V was pared by 7 bases and J by 3 bases, with 9 bases of the junction left unmatched. The CDR3 loop spans 15 amino acids. The CDR3 spells CASKETGAYNQPQHF. CDR3 nucleotide sequence: TGTGCCAGCAAGGAAACAGGGGCCTACAATCAGCCCCAGCATTTT.

The CDR3, as DNA: TGTGCCAGCAGTTACAGAGGGACAGGGGTGGACACTGAAGCTTTCTTT. Translation: CASSYRGTGVDTEAFF. This chain links TRBV6-5 with TRBJ1-1; 10 bases line up with TRBD1. V dropped 2 bases and J dropped 3; count of bases not matched to a gene: 6. Germline CDR1 is MNHEY and CDR2 is SVGAGI. CDR3 length equals 16 residues.

The CDR3 region is CSVAPAVSYEQYF. The CDR3 DNA reads TGCAGCGTTGCTCCCGCAGTATCCTACGAGCAGTACTTC. The chain is built from TRBV29-1 and TRBJ2-7; D unresolved. CDR1 is SQVTM, CDR2 ANQGSEA, per germline. V was pared by 4 bases and J by 1 base, with 11 bases between. The CDR3 is 13 amino acids.

The gene calls are TRBV6-6 and TRBJ2-1, with D uncertain. The V gene's germline CDR1 is MNHNY and CDR2 SVGAGI (reference sequence). Trimming left V 4 bases short and J 2 bases short, with 6 bases between. This CDR3 has 13 amino acids. The CDR3 protein is CASSFDPYNEQFF. The CDR3 DNA reads as TGTGCCAGCAGTTTCGACCCCTACAATGAGCAGTTCTTC.

This clone has just a few counts. This chain connects TRBV6-4 to TRBJ2-3; 16 nucleotides align to TRBD2. This CDR3 has 18 amino acids. V was pared by 6 bases and J by 3 bases, with 9 bases of the junction left unmatched. The germline V gene has CDR1 MRHNA and CDR2 SNTAGT. DNA of the CDR3: TGTGCCAGCAGCAGCTCGGGACTAGCGGGAGGGCCGACAGATACGCAGTATTTT. Protein sequence: CASSSSGLAGGPTDTQYF.